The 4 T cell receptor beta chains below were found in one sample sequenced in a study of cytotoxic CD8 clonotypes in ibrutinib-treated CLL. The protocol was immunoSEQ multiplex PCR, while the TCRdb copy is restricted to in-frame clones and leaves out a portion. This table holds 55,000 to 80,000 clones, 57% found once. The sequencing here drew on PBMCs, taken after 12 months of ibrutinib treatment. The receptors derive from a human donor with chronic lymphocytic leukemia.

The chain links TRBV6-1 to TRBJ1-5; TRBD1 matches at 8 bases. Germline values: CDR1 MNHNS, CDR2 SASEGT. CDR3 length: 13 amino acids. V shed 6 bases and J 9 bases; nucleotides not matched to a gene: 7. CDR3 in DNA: TGTGCCAGCAGGGGGACAGGTCCGGGGCCCCAGCATTTT. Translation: CASRGTGPGPQHF.

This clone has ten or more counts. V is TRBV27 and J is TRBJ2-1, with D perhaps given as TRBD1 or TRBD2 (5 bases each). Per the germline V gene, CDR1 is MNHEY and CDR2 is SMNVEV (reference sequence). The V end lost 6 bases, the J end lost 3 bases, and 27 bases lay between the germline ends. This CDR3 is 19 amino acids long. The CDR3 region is CASSRLSRLGTLFYNEQFF. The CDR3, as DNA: TGTGCCAGCAGCCGCCTCTCCCGCCTAGGGACGTTGTTCTACAATGAGCAGTTCTTC.

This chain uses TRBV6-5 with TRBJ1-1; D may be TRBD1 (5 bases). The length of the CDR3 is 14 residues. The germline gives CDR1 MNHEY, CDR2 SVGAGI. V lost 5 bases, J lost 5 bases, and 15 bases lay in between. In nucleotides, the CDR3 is TGTGCCAGCAGTCATCGGGGGGGTCTTACTGAAGCTTTCTTT. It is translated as CASSHRGGLTEAFF.

In DNA, the CDR3 is TGTGCCAGCAGACAGGGTGGCACTGAAGCTTTCTTT. Its translation is CASRQGGTEAFF. V and J are TRBV6-4 and TRBJ1-1; a weak D match, TRBD1 (6 bases). The CDR3 spans 12 residues. Germline CDR1 and CDR2: MRHNA and SNTAGT. V was clipped by 6 bases and J by 4 bases, with 9 bases between them.